Listed here is a single TCR beta chain. The data stem from a study of cytomegalovirus exposure and HLA in healthy donors. The study drew the donors from its approximately 110-subject validation cohort, separate from the approximately 690-subject first cohort. Data came from immunoSEQ multiplex PCR; TCRdb stores just in-frame clones and leaves some out. There are 100,000 to 150,000 clones in the sample; approximately 81% occur only once, and 2.1% lies in the top ten. Germline V gene data show CDR1 as MGHRA and CDR2 as YSYEKL. The CDR3 sequence is 17 residues long. The V end lost 4 bases, the J end lost 7 bases, and 25 bases lay between the germline ends.

The rearrangement uses TRBV4-1 and TRBJ1-2; no firm D call. The sequence derives from a woman aged 25 to 45 in good health and CMV-seronegative. The specimen was PBMCs. The CDR3 sequence is CASSPEGTPGPRGGYTF. The CDR3 nucleotides are TGCGCCAGCAGCCCCGAGGGTACCCCGGGCCCCCGGGGTGGCTACACCTTC.